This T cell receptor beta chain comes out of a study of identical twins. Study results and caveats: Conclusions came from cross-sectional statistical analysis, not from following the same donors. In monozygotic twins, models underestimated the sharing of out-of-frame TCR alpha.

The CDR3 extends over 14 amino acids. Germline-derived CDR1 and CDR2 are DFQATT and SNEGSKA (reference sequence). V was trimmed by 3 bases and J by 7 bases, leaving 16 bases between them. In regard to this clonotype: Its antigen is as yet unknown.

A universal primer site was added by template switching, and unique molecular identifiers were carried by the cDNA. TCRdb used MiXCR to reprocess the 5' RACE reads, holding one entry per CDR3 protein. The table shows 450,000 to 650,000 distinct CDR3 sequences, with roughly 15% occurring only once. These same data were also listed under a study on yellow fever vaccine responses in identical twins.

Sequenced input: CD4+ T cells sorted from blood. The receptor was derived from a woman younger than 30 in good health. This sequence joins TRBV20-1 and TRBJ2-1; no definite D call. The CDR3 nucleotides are TGCAGTGCTAGGGACGACCGCGGTGTAAATGAGCAGTTCTTC. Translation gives CSARDDRGVNEQFF.